Sequencing of this TCR beta chain was carried out in a study of shared clonotypes between healthy human individuals. Findings and limits, study-wide: Among the subsets, naive ones generally showed larger estimated richness than memory ones. Few donors restricted represented genetic and exposure-history diversity.

A word on this clone: What it binds is unknown.

Only in-frame clones appear in the TCRdb table, and some are missing; sequencing was by immunoSEQ multiplex PCR. There are about 2 million clones in the sample; about 95% occur only once, and more than 0.9% lies in the top ten. The naive CD8 population came from CD45RO-negative cells selected for CCR7, without terminally differentiated effector memory CD45RA+ cells. Source material: naive CD8+ T cells sorted from blood. The sequence came from a man aged 18 to 29 in good health.

The CDR3 loop reads CASSVGPLAQYF. Written as DNA, the CDR3 is TGTGCCAGCAGTGTTGGACCCCTTGCGCAGTATTTT. The V and J genes are TRBV25-1 and TRBJ2-3; unclear D gene. The germline V and J ends were trimmed by 4 bases and 10 bases, with 12 bases remaining between them. Looked up from germline, CDR1 is MGHDK and CDR2 is SYGVNS. CDR3 length: 12 residues.